This entry is about one TCR beta chain. These data come from a study of blood T cell repertoires in COVID-19. The junction had 12 bases not matched to a gene; V was cut back by 0 bases and J by 5 bases. The CDR3 is made up of 19 amino acids. Germline assignment: CDR1 MGHRA and CDR2 YSYEKL. Measured with immunoSEQ multiplex PCR; TCRdb has only the in-frame clones, and not every one. The sample records 100,000 to 120,000 clones, 72% being singletons. This receptor was identified in a woman aged 55-70 years with acute or convalescent COVID-19. The material sequenced was peripheral blood. V gene TRBV4-1 combines with J gene TRBJ2-3; 12 positions match TRBD2. CDR3 protein: CASSQDSAGTSGSRDTQYF. The CDR3 DNA is TGCGCCAGCAGCCAAGATTCCGCTGGGACTAGCGGGTCCAGAGATACGCAGTATTTT.